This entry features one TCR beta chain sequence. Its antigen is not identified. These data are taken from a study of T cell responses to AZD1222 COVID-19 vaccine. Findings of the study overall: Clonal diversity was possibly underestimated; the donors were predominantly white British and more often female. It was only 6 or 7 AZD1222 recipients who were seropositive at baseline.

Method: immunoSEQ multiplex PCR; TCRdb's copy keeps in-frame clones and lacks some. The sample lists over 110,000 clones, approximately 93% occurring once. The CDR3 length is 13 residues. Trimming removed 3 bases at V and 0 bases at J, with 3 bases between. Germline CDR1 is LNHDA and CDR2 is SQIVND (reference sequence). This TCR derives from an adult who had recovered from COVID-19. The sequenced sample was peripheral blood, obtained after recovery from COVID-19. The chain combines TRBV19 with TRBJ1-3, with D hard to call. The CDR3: CASSMVSGNTIYF. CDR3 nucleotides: TGTGCCAGTAGTATGGTCTCTGGAAACACCATATATTTT.